This TCR beta chain was observed in a study of blood T cells in healthy people across ages. Study results and caveats: The CMV status of each donor remained undetermined, and this could have confounded shifts in expanded clonotypes. Per million T cells, the diversity of TCR beta decreased roughly linearly as age advanced.

Then a second PCR, running about 7 to 11 cycles, was carried out with a sample-barcoded 5' primer and a J-beta primer mix. All cDNA molecules were each tagged by a template-switch adaptor with 12 random nucleotides. TCRdb re-analysed the 5' RACE reads in MiXCR, keeping a single row per CDR3 protein. Of just under 900,000 distinct CDR3 sequences listed, 29% were seen once; the top ten hold around 16%. V was trimmed by 3 bases and J by 3 bases, leaving 11 bases between them. CDR3 length equals 14 residues. This clonotype was observed many times. Its antigen is as yet unknown. Sequencing was done on a sample of blood. The receptor's source is a woman of 80 years or more in good health. This rearrangement joins TRBV12-3 or TRBV12-4 to TRBJ1-2; D not certain. For the CDR3, the DNA is TGTGCCAGCAGTTTTCGCGCAGGCGACTATGGCTACACCTTC. It codes for CASSFRAGDYGYTF.